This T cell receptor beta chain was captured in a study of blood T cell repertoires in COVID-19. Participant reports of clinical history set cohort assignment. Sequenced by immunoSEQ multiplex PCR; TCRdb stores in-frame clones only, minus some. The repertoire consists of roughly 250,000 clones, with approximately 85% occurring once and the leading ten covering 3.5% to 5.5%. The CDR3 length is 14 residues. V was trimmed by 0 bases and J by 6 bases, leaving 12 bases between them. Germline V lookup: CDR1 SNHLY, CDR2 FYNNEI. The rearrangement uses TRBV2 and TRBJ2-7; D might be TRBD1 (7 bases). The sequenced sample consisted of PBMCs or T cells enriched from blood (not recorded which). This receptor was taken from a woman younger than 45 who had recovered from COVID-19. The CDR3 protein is CASSEALQGGEQYF. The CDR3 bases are TGTGCCAGCAGTGAAGCGCTTCAGGGGGGCGAGCAGTACTTC.